This TCR beta chain emerged from a study of cytomegalovirus exposure and HLA in healthy donors. Study outcomes and limitations: The study recorded 150 to 200 TCR beta chains that were cytomegalovirus-associated.

Produced via immunoSEQ multiplex PCR; TCRdb's table is partial and in-frame only. Of over 120,000 clones in the sample, around 90% were seen once. The donors were part of the validation cohort, which consisted of roughly 120 subjects and was separate from the first cohort of about 720 subjects. Trimming at V came to 6 bases and at J to 3 bases, leaving 4 bases not matched to a gene. The germline V gene has CDR1 MNHEY and CDR2 SVGAGI. CDR3 size: 13 residues. For this clone: Its antigen is not known.

The rearrangement uses TRBV6-5 and TRBJ2-7; 8 bases fit TRBD1. Input material: PBMCs. The sequence was obtained from a woman under 40 in good health and CMV-seropositive. The CDR3 spells CASSPRGHYEQYF. CDR3 nucleotide sequence: TGTGCCAGCAGCCCCAGGGGGCACTACGAGCAGTACTTC.